The rows below give T cell receptor beta chains drawn from one sample of a study of cytomegalovirus exposure and HLA in healthy donors. Sequencing was performed with immunoSEQ multiplex PCR; in TCRdb, only in-frame clones are kept and a portion is missing. The sample records a few hundred thousand clones, 88% being singletons. Material for sequencing was PBMCs. These receptors originate from a woman younger than 35 in good health and CMV-seronegative. Both conserved end residues are part of each CDR3.

V gene	J gene	CDR3 protein
TRBV11-2	TRBJ1-2	CASSRDRANYGYTF
TRBV7-9	TRBJ2-1	CASFQANNEQFF
TRBV19	TRBJ2-5	CASSISCISIRAPLETQYF
TRBV27	TRBJ2-1	CASSFNRLAGVRNEQFF
TRBV19	TRBJ2-1	CASSASLAGGYNEQFF
TRBV27	TRBJ1-2	CASSKFQGQTNYGYTF
TRBV9	TRBJ1-5	CASSVGSGHQPQHF
TRBV25-1	TRBJ2-3	CASSATGGVGREGDTQYF
TRBV10-3	TRBJ2-2	CAIKAEANTGELFF
TRBV28	TRBJ2-7	CASSSPEVAPEQYF
TRBV5-1	TRBJ2-3	CASSTGLVLSEDTQYF
TRBV7-8	TRBJ1-5	CASSLGAGNQPQHF
TRBV27	TRBJ2-7	CASSLVAGSYEQYF